Listed below are T cell receptor beta chains from one sample, sequenced in a study of patients and donors after allogeneic stem cell transplantation. TCRdb called the RT-PCR reads again in MiXCR, with one record for every CDR3 protein. This repertoire shows about 960,000 distinct CDR3 sequences, approximately 18% found once; its top ten account for about 6%. Sequenced: blood, either unsorted or a sorted T cell fraction (not recorded which). These TCRs come from a human donor who was either an allogeneic HSCT recipient or a stem cell or donor lymphocyte infusion donor (not recorded which). It is not recorded whose cells these are; they may come from a transplant donor. The CDR3 runs from the conserved cysteine through the conserved F or W. Each record gives: J gene, V gene, clone size, D gene, CDR3 DNA, CDR3 protein. D genes are given only for firm matches. Rows may omit the clone size; those that give it use once, few, many or a size class.

j_gene: TRBJ2-2; v_gene: TRBV6-1; abundance: NA; d_gene: TRBD2; CDR3nt: TGTGCCAGCAGCCCCCGACTAGCGGGAGACAATTGGGAGCTGTTTTTT; CDR3aa: CASSPRLAGDNWELFF
j_gene: TRBJ2-5; v_gene: TRBV20-1; abundance: NA; d_gene: NA; CDR3nt: TGCAGTCCCCTCAAGGGTTCTTTAGGGGAGACCCAGTACTTC; CDR3aa: CSPLKGSLGETQYF
j_gene: TRBJ2-5; v_gene: TRBV12-3/TRBV12-4; abundance: few; d_gene: NA; CDR3nt: TGTGCCAGCAGTTCCTCTGAGGGGGGATGGCAAGAGACCCAGTACTTC; CDR3aa: CASSSSEGGWQETQYF
j_gene: TRBJ2-3; v_gene: TRBV15; abundance: few; d_gene: NA; CDR3nt: TGTGCCACCAGCAGGACGATCAGGGTTTCAGGCACAGATACGCAGTATTTT; CDR3aa: CATSRTIRVSGTDTQYF
j_gene: TRBJ1-2; v_gene: TRBV7-8; abundance: NA; d_gene: NA; CDR3nt: TGTGCCAGCAGCCCCTATCAGGCAGGGATCTATGGCTACACCTTC; CDR3aa: CASSPYQAGIYGYTF
j_gene: TRBJ2-3; v_gene: TRBV20-1; abundance: once; d_gene: TRBD2; CDR3nt: TGCAGTGCTAGATCCCCCCTAGCGGGGGTAACAGATACGCAGTATTTT; CDR3aa: CSARSPLAGVTDTQYF
j_gene: TRBJ2-7; v_gene: TRBV29-1; abundance: NA; d_gene: TRBD2; CDR3nt: TGCAGCGTTATTCCCGGGACTAGTGTATTCGGCGAGCAGTACTTC; CDR3aa: CSVIPGTSVFGEQYF
j_gene: TRBJ2-7; v_gene: TRBV5-1; abundance: many; d_gene: TRBD2; CDR3nt: TGCGCCAGCAGCCAACTAGCGGGGGCCTCCTACGAGCAGTACTTC; CDR3aa: CASSQLAGASYEQYF
j_gene: TRBJ1-1; v_gene: TRBV27; abundance: few; d_gene: NA; CDR3nt: TGTGCCAGCAGTTTAGGCGGTCTGGGCACTGAAGCTTTCTTT; CDR3aa: CASSLGGLGTEAFF
j_gene: TRBJ1-3; v_gene: TRBV9; abundance: NA; d_gene: NA; CDR3nt: TGTGCCAGCAGCCCGAGCGGACGGACCTCTGGAAACACCATATATTTT; CDR3aa: CASSPSGRTSGNTIYF
j_gene: TRBJ2-1; v_gene: TRBV9; abundance: NA; d_gene: NA; CDR3nt: TGTGCCAGCAGCACTAAAGGCGGGACTGGGAATGAGCAGTTCTTC; CDR3aa: CASSTKGGTGNEQFF
j_gene: TRBJ2-3; v_gene: TRBV2; abundance: few; d_gene: NA; CDR3nt: TGTGCCAGCGGACGGGGGAATACGCAGTATTTT; CDR3aa: CASGRGNTQYF
j_gene: TRBJ2-7; v_gene: TRBV4-3; abundance: few; d_gene: TRBD2; CDR3nt: TGCGCCAGCAGCCAAGATGGGCGGGGGGTCTACGAGCAGTACTTC; CDR3aa: CASSQDGRGVYEQYF
j_gene: TRBJ2-1; v_gene: TRBV12-3/TRBV12-4; abundance: NA; d_gene: NA; CDR3nt: TGTGCCAGCAGTTTAGCGCGACTAGGGTATGAGCAGTTCTTC; CDR3aa: CASSLARLGYEQFF
j_gene: TRBJ2-2; v_gene: TRBV13; abundance: many; d_gene: NA; CDR3nt: TGTGCCAGCAGTTCGGGGGACACCGGGGAGCTGTTTTTT; CDR3aa: CASSSGDTGELFF
j_gene: TRBJ1-5; v_gene: TRBV7-2; abundance: many; d_gene: NA; CDR3nt: TGTGCCAGCAGCTTCCCGGCTCAGCCCCAGCATTTT; CDR3aa: CASSFPAQPQHF
j_gene: TRBJ1-1; v_gene: TRBV20-1; abundance: NA; d_gene: NA; CDR3nt: TGCAGTGCTCCCTCGACAGGCTTCACTGAAGCTTTCTTT; CDR3aa: CSAPSTGFTEAFF
j_gene: TRBJ2-1; v_gene: TRBV7-3; abundance: few; d_gene: TRBD2; CDR3nt: TGTGCCAGCAGCTTAATAGGGACTAGCGGCTACAATGAGCAGTTCTTC; CDR3aa: CASSLIGTSGYNEQFF
j_gene: TRBJ1-1; v_gene: TRBV20-1; abundance: few; d_gene: NA; CDR3nt: TGCAGTGCTAGAAGCGAACTCTTTCGGGACACTGAAGCTTTCTTT; CDR3aa: CSARSELFRDTEAFF
j_gene: TRBJ2-1; v_gene: TRBV5-6; abundance: few; d_gene: NA; CDR3nt: TGTGCCAGCAGCTTTAGGGGGGGATACAATGAGCAGTTCTTC; CDR3aa: CASSFRGGYNEQFF